This T cell receptor (beta chain) derives from a study of blood T cell repertoires in COVID-19. Study in general: Collection of acute and convalescent COVID-19 samples took place in the United States, Italy and Spain. In each case, the material was cDNA or gDNA derived from T cells, B-cell-depleted T cells, or PBMCs.

The CDR3 runs 19 residues. CDR1 is LGHNA, CDR2 YNFKEQ, per germline. V lost 4 bases, J lost 0 bases, and 13 bases stayed unmatched. As processed by the authors: Estimation of nucleated cell counts was performed using reference gene primer amplification. Here immunoSEQ multiplex PCR was the method, and the copy in TCRdb shows in-frame clones only, minus some. Clone size and V and J calls were adopted from that table, with D and trimming inferred from the DNA. The table lists just over 75,000 clones, over 80% of them singletons. This chain links TRBV4-2 with TRBJ1-4, with TRBD1 matching over 8 bases. Sequencing was carried out using peripheral blood. This receptor was identified in a man between 60 and 75 years old with active or convalescent COVID-19. The CDR3 DNA follows: TGTGCCAGCAGCCTGACCCGGGACAGGACGATCTCAACTAATGAAAAACTGTTTTTT. This sequence encodes CASSLTRDRTISTNEKLFF.